Listed below are T cell receptor beta chains from one sample, sequenced in a study of post-analysis software for immune sequencing data. Each CDR3 protein is one row after TCRdb ran MiXCR on the PCR reads. The sample carries roughly 400,000 distinct CDR3 sequences, roughly 38% recorded once. Material for sequencing was blood. All receptors derive from a girl aged 2 to 9 with multiple sclerosis. The CDR3 runs from the conserved cysteine through the conserved F or W. D genes are given only for firm matches. Expanded clones get a size class; other rows say once, few or many, or leave the size out.

CDR3 length | J gene | V gene | D gene | clone size | CDR3 DNA | CDR3 protein
14 | TRBJ2-7 | TRBV4-3 | NA | few | TGCGCCAGCAGCCAAGGGGGAGGACCTCGGGAGCAGTACTTC | CASSQGGGPREQYF
14 | TRBJ1-4 | TRBV12-3/TRBV12-4 | NA | NA | TGTGCCAGCAGCTTAGGACAGCTCCATGAAAAACTGTTTTTT | CASSLGQLHEKLFF
14 | TRBJ2-7 | TRBV5-1 | NA | few | TGCGCCAGCAGCTTGTACCGGGAATCCTACAAGCAGTACTTC | CASSLYRESYKQYF
15 | TRBJ1-2 | TRBV4-1 | NA | NA | TGCGCCAGCAGCCAAGAAGATGGGACCTCCTATGGCTACACCTTC | CASSQEDGTSYGYTF
11 | TRBJ2-7 | TRBV29-1 | NA | NA | TGCAGCGTTGGGGGCCCCTGGGGCCAGTACTTC | CSVGGPWGQYF
13 | TRBJ2-7 | TRBV4-1 | NA | NA | TGCGCCAGCAGCCATTCGCTAGAATACGAGCAGTACTTC | CASSHSLEYEQYF
13 | TRBJ1-5 | TRBV5-5 | NA | few | TGTGCCAGCAGCTTGGACAGAGATCAGCCCCAGCATTTT | CASSLDRDQPQHF
12 | TRBJ1-1 | TRBV6-5 | NA | few | TGTGCCAGCAGGGACTTCGACACTGAAGCTTTCTTT | CASRDFDTEAFF
15 | TRBJ2-5 | TRBV4-3 | TRBD2 | few | TGCGCCAGCAGCCGAAAGGCGGGGGACGGAGAGACCCAGTACTTC | CASSRKAGDGETQYF
14 | TRBJ2-2 | TRBV12-3/TRBV12-4 | NA | once | TGTGCCAGCAGTTTTAGGGCGTCCACCGGGGAGCTGTTTTTT | CASSFRASTGELFF
14 | TRBJ2-1 | TRBV20-1 | NA | many | TGCAGTGCTAGAGGGGACATAGCCTACAATGAGCAGTTCTTC | CSARGDIAYNEQFF